The rows below give T cell receptor beta chains drawn from one sample of a study of cytomegalovirus exposure and HLA in healthy donors. TCRdb's copy holds only in-frame clones and misses some; the assay was immunoSEQ multiplex PCR. The sample lists about 99,000 clones, roughly 80% seen once, with 1.5% to 2% in the top ten. The sequenced material came from PBMCs. The source is a woman between 40 and 50 years old in good health and CMV-seronegative. Both conserved end residues are part of each CDR3. The D gene is left open where the match is weak. Size is stated for part of the rows, as once, few or many counts, or as a class when the clone is expanded.

>TRBJ1-2|TRBV11-2|-|-
TGTGCCAGCAGCTTAGAGGCAACTAGCTATGGCTACACCTTC
CASSLEATSYGYTF
>TRBJ1-1|TRBV27|TRBD1|once
TGTGCCAGCAGAGGCAGGGGGCTTGACACTGAAGCTTTCTTT
CASRGRGLDTEAFF
>TRBJ2-2|TRBV7-6|TRBD1|-
TGTGCCAGCAGGTTGGACAGGGTCAGGACCGGGGAGCTGTTTTTT
CASRLDRVRTGELFF
>TRBJ2-3|TRBV7-9|-|-
TGTTCCAGCAGCCCTCCAAATCGGGTCGGCACAGATACGCAGTATTTT
CSSSPPNRVGTDTQYF
>TRBJ1-4|TRBV9|-|-
TGTGCCAGCAGCGTACGTCTCAATGAAAAACTGTTTTTT
CASSVRLNEKLFF
>TRBJ2-1|TRBV27|TRBD1|-
TGTGCCAGCAGTAAGGACAGGATAAACAATGAGCAGTTCTTC
CASSKDRINNEQFF
>TRBJ2-7|TRBV5-6|TRBD2|once
TGTGCCAGCAGCTTGTTGGGGGGGAACTCCGAGCAGTACTTC
CASSLLGGNSEQYF
>TRBJ2-7|TRBV19|TRBD1|-
TGTGCCAGTAGCCGGGACAGGGTCTACGAGCAGTACTTC
CASSRDRVYEQYF
>TRBJ2-1|TRBV28|-|-
TGTGCCAGCAGTACAGGGACGACACCCTACAATGAGCAGTTCTTC
CASSTGTTPYNEQFF
>TRBJ1-3|TRBV5-5|-|-
TGTGCCAGCAGCTTTAACCTGGGCCGCTCTGGAAACACCATATATTTT
CASSFNLGRSGNTIYF
>TRBJ1-2|TRBV28|TRBD1|once
TGTGCCAGCAGGTCCCAGGGGGACGGCTATGGCTACACCTTC
CASRSQGDGYGYTF
>TRBJ2-3|TRBV2|TRBD2|-
TGTGCCAGCAGGGGAGCCCCAAGCGGGAGGGCCTTCACAGATACGCAGTATTTT
CASRGAPSGRAFTDTQYF
>TRBJ1-1|TRBV5-6|TRBD1|-
TGTGCCAGCAACAAACAGGGGGCAGGCACTGAAGCTTTCTTT
CASNKQGAGTEAFF
>TRBJ1-1|TRBV18|-|-
TGTGCCAGCTCAGCAGGGCCGATAGAAGCTTTCTTT
CASSAGPIEAFF
>TRBJ2-1|TRBV9|TRBD2|-
TGTGCCAGCAGCGGATTGACTAGCGGGATGTACAATGAGCAGTTCTTC
CASSGLTSGMYNEQFF
>TRBJ1-1|TRBV19|-|-
TGTGCCAGTAGTGTGAAAAGAGGGACTGAAGCTTTCTTT
CASSVKRGTEAFF
>TRBJ2-1|TRBV5-1|TRBD1|once
TGCGCCAGCAGCTTGGTGGGACAGACTTCCCTCAATGAGCAGTTCTTC
CASSLVGQTSLNEQFF
>TRBJ2-2|TRBV18|-|-
TGTGCCAGCTCACCCCTACGACAATCGAACACCGGGGAGCTGTTTTTT
CASSPLRQSNTGELFF
>TRBJ2-7|TRBV9|-|-
TGTGCCAGCAGCGTCTGGGAGGTAAGCGAGCAGTACTTC
CASSVWEVSEQYF
>TRBJ2-1|TRBV5-1|TRBD2|-
TGCGCCAGCAGCACACTAGGGCTAGCGGTGCCGAGCTCCTACAATGAGCAGTTCTTC
CASSTLGLAVPSSYNEQFF
>TRBJ2-1|TRBV4-2|-|-
TGTGCCAGCAGCCCCTCGGAGGCTAGCCGCCGTAAGCAGTTCTTC
CASSPSEASRRKQFF
>TRBJ1-5|TRBV28|TRBD1|-
TGTGCCGGGACCCCAGGGGGCTCGGGCAATCAGCCCCAGCATTTT
CAGTPGGSGNQPQHF
>TRBJ2-7|TRBV4-3|-|-
TGCGCCAGCAGCCAAGAGTACATCACCTACGAGCAGTACTTC
CASSQEYITYEQYF
>TRBJ2-4|TRBV7-9|-|-
TGTGCCAGCAGCTCCGGTTCCCTAGCCAAAAACATTCAGTACTTC
CASSSGSLAKNIQYF
>TRBJ1-2|TRBV28|-|-
TGTGCCAGCAGTCTGTTACAGGCCGGCTACACCTTC
CASSLLQAGYTF
>TRBJ2-7|TRBV4-1|TRBD1|-
TGCGCCAGCAGCCACGAGACAGGGGATAGTTACGAGCAGTACTTC
CASSHETGDSYEQYF
>TRBJ2-3|TRBV9|TRBD1|-
TGTGCCAGCAGCCCGGGACAGCTCACAGATACGCAGTATTTT
CASSPGQLTDTQYF
>TRBJ2-7|TRBV5-5|-|-
TGTGCCAGCAGCTGGAAGGGGGACGAGCAGTACTTC
CASSWKGDEQYF
>TRBJ2-4|TRBV28|TRBD1|-
TGTGCCAGCCGGACCGGGACAGGGATACACTTAGCCAAAAACATTCAGTACTTC
CASRTGTGIHLAKNIQYF
>TRBJ2-1|TRBV28|-|-
TGTGCCAGCAGCAACAGGCTGGGGCACTACAATGAGCAGTTCTTC
CASSNRLGHYNEQFF
>TRBJ1-4|TRBV6-1|-|once
TGTGCCTGCGGGTTCTCTACTAATGAAAAACTGTTTTTT
CACGFSTNEKLFF
>TRBJ2-7|TRBV29-1|TRBD1|-
TGCAGCGTTGAGGGGACAGGGTTTGCCGAGCAGTACTTC
CSVEGTGFAEQYF
>TRBJ1-2|TRBV2|TRBD1|-
TGTGCCAGCACTAGAGACAGGGGCGACTATGGCTACACCTTC
CASTRDRGDYGYTF
>TRBJ2-1|TRBV13|-|-
TGTGCCAGCAGCTTAGGCCTGGACAGACCGGGCAATGAGCAGTTCTTC
CASSLGLDRPGNEQFF
>TRBJ2-4|TRBV5-4|TRBD2|-
TGTGCCAGCAGCTTGGGTTTGGCTAGCGGAGATGGGTGGCCAAACATTCAGTACTTC
CASSLGLASGDGWPNIQYF
>TRBJ2-3|TRBV19|-|few
TGTGCCAGTAGCAGCTATAGCGGCACAGATACGCAGTATTTT
CASSSYSGTDTQYF
>TRBJ2-3|TRBV2|-|-
TGTGCCAGCAGTGGAGGGCTCTGGACAGATACGCAGTATTTT
CASSGGLWTDTQYF
>TRBJ2-2|TRBV10-3|-|-
TGTGCCATCAGTGGTCAGGGGACCGGGGAGCTGTTTTTT
CAISGQGTGELFF
>TRBJ2-4|TRBV5-1|TRBD1|-
TGCGCCAGCAGCATCGGACAGGACATAGCCAAAAACATTCAGTACTTC
CASSIGQDIAKNIQYF
>TRBJ2-7|TRBV27|-|-
TGTGCCAGCAGTTTTGGCGGGCTCCACGAGCAGTACTTC
CASSFGGLHEQYF
>TRBJ2-2|TRBV4-2|TRBD2|-
TGTGCCAGCAGCCTCCTGACTAGCGGGGGTGGCGGGGAGCTGTTTTTT
CASSLLTSGGGGELFF
>TRBJ1-2|TRBV7-9|TRBD1|-
TGTGCCAGCAGCAGACAGACAGGGCTCAACTATGGCTACACCTTC
CASSRQTGLNYGYTF
>TRBJ2-7|TRBV7-8|-|once
TGTGCCAGCAGCGCCCCCCGGGGCGAGCAGTACTTC
CASSAPRGEQYF
>TRBJ2-1|TRBV4-3|TRBD2|-
TGCGCCAGCAGCCAAGGGACTAGCGGGAGCTCGGAGCAGTTCTTC
CASSQGTSGSSEQFF
>TRBJ2-1|TRBV21-1|-|-
TGTGCCAGCAGCGGCCTACGGCGGGAGGGGAACAATGAGCAGTTCTTC
CASSGLRREGNNEQFF
>TRBJ2-7|TRBV13|TRBD2|-
TGTGCCAGCAGCTCCCGGACTAGCAGCGACGAGCAGTACTTC
CASSSRTSSDEQYF
>TRBJ2-7|TRBV29-1|-|-
TGCAGCGTTCAAAACAGGTCCCACGAGCAGTACTTC
CSVQNRSHEQYF
>TRBJ2-1|TRBV5-6|TRBD2|once
TGTGCCAGCAGCTTGGCCTTGCGGGAGCTCTTGAATGAGCAGTTCTTC
CASSLALRELLNEQFF
>TRBJ1-2|TRBV5-6|-|once
TGTGCCAGCAGCTTTTTACAGGGTAGGAACGAGGGCTACACCTTC
CASSFLQGRNEGYTF
>TRBJ1-4|TRBV10-3|-|-
TGTGCCATCAGTGAGTCGACGGAGAAACTGTTTTTT
CAISESTEKLFF
>TRBJ2-1|TRBV12-5|TRBD2|-
TGTGCTAGTGGTTTGGTACTGGGACTAGCGGGAGACAATGAGCAGTTCTTC
CASGLVLGLAGDNEQFF